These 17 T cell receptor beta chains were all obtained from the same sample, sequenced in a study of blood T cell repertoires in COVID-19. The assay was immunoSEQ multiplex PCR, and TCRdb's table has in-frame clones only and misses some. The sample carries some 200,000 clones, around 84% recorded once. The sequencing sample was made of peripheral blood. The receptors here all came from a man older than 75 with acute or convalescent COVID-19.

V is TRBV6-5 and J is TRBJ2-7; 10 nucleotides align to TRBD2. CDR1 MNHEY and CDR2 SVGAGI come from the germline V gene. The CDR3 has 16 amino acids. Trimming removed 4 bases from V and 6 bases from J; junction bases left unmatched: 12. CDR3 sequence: CASSSEAGGPGCEQYV. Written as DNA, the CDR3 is TGTGCCAGCAGTTCCGAAGCGGGAGGGCCCGGGTGCGAGCAGTACGTC.

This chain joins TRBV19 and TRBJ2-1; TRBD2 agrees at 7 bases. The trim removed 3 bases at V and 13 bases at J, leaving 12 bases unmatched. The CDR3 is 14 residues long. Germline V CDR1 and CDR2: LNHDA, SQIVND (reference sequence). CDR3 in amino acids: CASSMGGDYPYQFF. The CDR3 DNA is TGTGCCAGTAGTATGGGGGGGGACTACCCTTATCAGTTCTTC.

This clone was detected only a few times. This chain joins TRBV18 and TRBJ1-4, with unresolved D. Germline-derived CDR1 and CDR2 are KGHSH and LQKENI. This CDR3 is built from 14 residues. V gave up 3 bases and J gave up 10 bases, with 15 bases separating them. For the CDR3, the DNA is TGTGCCAGCTCACCCGACGGGGTGGGTGGAAAACTGTTTTTT. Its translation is CASSPDGVGGKLFF. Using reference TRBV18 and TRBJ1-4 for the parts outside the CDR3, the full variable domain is NAGVMQNPRHLVRRRGQEARLRCSPMKGHSHVYWYRQLPEEGLKFMVYLQKENIIDESGMPKERFSAEFPKEGPSILRIQQVVRGDSAAYFCASSPDGVGGKLFFGSGTQLSVL.

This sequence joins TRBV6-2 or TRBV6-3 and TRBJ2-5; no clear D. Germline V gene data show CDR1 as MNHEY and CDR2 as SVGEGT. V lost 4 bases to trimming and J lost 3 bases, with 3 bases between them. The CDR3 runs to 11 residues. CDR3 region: CASSSKETQYF. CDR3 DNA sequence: TGTGCCAGCAGTTCTAAAGAGACCCAGTACTTC.

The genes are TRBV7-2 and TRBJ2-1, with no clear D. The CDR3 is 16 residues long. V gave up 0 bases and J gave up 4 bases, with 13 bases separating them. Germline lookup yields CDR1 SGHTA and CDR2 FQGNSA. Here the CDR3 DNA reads TGTGCCAGCAGCTTAGCATCCCAGTACCTTTACAATGAGCAGTTCTTC. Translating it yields CASSLASQYLYNEQFF.

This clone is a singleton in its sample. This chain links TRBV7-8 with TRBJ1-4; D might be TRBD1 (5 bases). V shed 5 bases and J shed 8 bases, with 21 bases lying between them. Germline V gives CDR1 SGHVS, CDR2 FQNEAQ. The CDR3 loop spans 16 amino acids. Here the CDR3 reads CASSPGGGNGWEKLFF. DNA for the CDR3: TGTGCCAGCAGCCCGGGGGGGGGTAATGGATGGGAAAAACTGTTTTTT.

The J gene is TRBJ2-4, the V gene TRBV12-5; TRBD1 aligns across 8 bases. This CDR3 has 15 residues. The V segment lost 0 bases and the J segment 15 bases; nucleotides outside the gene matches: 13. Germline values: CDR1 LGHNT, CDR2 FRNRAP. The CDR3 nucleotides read TGTGCTAGTGGTTTGGTACAGCAGGGGGCAGGGCGGGTGTACTTC. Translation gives CASGLVQQGAGRVYF.

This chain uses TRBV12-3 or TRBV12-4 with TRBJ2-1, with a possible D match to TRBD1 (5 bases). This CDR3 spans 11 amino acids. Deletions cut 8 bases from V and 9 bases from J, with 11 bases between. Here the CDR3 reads CASAGNSEQFF. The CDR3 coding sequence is TGTGCCAGCGCAGGGAACAGTGAGCAGTTCTTC.

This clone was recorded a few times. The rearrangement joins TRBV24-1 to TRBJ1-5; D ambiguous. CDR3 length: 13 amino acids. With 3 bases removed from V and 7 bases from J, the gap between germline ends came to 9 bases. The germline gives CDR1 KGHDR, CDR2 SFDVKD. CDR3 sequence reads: CATSDHQAQPQHF. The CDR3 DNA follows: TGTGCCACCAGTGATCACCAGGCCCAGCCCCAGCATTTT.

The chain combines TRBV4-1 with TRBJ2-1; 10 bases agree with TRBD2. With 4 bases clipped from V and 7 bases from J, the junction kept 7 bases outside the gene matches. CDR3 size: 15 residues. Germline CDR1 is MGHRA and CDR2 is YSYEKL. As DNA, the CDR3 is TGCGCCAGCAGCCGTCCAGCGGGAGGGCGTAATGAGCAGTTCTTC. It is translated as CASSRPAGGRNEQFF.

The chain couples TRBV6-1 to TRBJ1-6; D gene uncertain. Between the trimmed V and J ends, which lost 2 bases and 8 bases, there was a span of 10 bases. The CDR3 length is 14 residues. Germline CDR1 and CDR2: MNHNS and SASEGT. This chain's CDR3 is CASSERGKDSPLHF. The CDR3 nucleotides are TGTGCCAGCAGTGAACGAGGGAAGGATTCACCCCTCCACTTT.

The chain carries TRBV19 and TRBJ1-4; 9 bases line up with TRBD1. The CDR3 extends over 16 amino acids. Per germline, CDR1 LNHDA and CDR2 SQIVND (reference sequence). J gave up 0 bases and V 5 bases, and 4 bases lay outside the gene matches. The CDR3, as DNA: TGTGCCAGTAGTCTTGGACAGGGGACAACTAATGAAAAACTGTTTTTT. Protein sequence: CASSLGQGTTNEKLFF.

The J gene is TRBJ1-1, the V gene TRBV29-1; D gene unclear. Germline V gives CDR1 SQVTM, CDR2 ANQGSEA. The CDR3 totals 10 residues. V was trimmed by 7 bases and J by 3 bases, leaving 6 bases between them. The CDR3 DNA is TGCAGCGCTGGGCACACTGAAGCTTTCTTT. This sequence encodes CSAGHTEAFF.

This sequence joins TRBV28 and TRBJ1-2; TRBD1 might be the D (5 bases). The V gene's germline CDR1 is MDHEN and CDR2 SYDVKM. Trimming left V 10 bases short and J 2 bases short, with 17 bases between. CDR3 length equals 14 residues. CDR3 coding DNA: TGTGCCACCCTAACCTGGGGGGTAAACTATGGCTACACCTTC. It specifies CATLTWGVNYGYTF.

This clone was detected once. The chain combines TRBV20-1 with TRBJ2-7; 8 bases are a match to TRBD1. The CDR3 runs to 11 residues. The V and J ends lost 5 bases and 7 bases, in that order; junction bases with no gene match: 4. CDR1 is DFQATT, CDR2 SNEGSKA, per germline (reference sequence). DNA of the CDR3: TGCAGTGCTGACCGGACAGGGGAGCAGTACGTC. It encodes CSADRTGEQYV.

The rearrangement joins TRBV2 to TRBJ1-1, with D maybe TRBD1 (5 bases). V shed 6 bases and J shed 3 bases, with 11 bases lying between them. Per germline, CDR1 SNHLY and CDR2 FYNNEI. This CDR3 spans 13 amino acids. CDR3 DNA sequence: TGTGCCAGCAGAGCTACCAGGGACACTGAAGCTTTCTTT. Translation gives CASRATRDTEAFF.

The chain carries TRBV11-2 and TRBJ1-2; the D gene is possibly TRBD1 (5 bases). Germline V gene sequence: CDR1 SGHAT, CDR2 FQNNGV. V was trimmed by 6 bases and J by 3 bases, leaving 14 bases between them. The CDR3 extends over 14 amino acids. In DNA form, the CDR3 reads TGTGCCAGCAGAGGTTGGGGCAGCGACTATGGCTACACCTTC. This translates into CASRGWGSDYGYTF.